A single sample is the source of the 20 T cell receptor beta chains below, sequenced in a study of identical twins. Each CDR3 protein gets one entry after TCRdb re-called the 5' RACE reads with MiXCR. The sample has about 520,000 distinct CDR3 sequences, roughly a fifth seen once; the top ten hold 0.75% to 0.95%. These data were also reused for a study on T cells expressing NK-cell markers.

The sample comprised CD4+ T cells sorted from blood. All receptors derive from a woman between 18 and 29 years old in good health.

This clonotype has more than one count but fewer than ten. The rearrangement links TRBV12-3 or TRBV12-4 to TRBJ2-1; 9 bases are a match to TRBD2. The CDR3 sequence is 14 residues long. The trim removed 6 bases at V and 6 bases at J, leaving 6 bases unmatched. DNA for the CDR3: TGTGCCAGCAGAAACGGCGGGGGGGCCAATGAGCAGTTCTTC. It specifies CASRNGGGANEQFF.

This clonotype has at least ten counts. The chain couples TRBV5-1 to TRBJ2-7; 9 bases align to TRBD1. Germline V gene data show CDR1 as SGHRS and CDR2 as YFSETQ. The CDR3 has 13 residues. V was clipped by 4 bases and J by 6 bases; unmatched bases: 5. The CDR3 DNA reads TGCGCCAGCAGCAGGGACAGGGTCGGCGAGCAGTACTTC. It translates to CASSRDRVGEQYF.

CDR3 in amino acids: CASSLNVDHLYTQYF. CDR3 in DNA: TGTGCCAGCAGCTTAAACGTGGACCACCTTTATACGCAGTATTTT. The chain couples TRBV11-2 to TRBJ2-3; D uncertain. V was pared by 2 bases and J by 7 bases, with 16 bases between. CDR1 and CDR2 (germline): SGHAT, FQNNGV. This CDR3 comprises 15 residues.

This clonotype has just a few counts. The chain combines TRBV7-9 with TRBJ2-6; tentatively, D is TRBD1 (5 bases). The CDR3 runs 16 residues. V was shortened by 2 bases and J by 4 bases, with 12 bases between the two germline ends. Germline V gene lookup returns CDR1 SEHNR and CDR2 FQNEAQ (reference sequence). The CDR3 loop reads CASSLWAGNGANVLTF. The CDR3 DNA sequence: TGTGCCAGCAGCTTATGGGCAGGGAACGGGGCCAACGTCCTGACTTTC. The whole variable domain, filled in from reference TRBV7-9 and TRBJ2-6, reads DTGVSQNPRHKITKRGQNVTFRCDPISEHNRLYWYRQTLGQGPEFLTYFQNEAQLEKSRLLSDRFSAERPKGSFSTLEIQRTEQGDSAMYLCASSLWAGNGANVLTFGAGSRLTVL.

The sample holds a few counts of this clonotype. The chain's CDR3 is CASSPQPPRWDEQYF. The CDR3 nucleotides read TGTGCCAGCAGCCCCCAGCCCCCGAGGTGGGACGAGCAGTACTTC. The chain recombines TRBV5-5 with TRBJ2-7; D call uncertain. The CDR3 runs to 15 residues. With 4 bases removed from V and 5 bases from J, the gap between germline ends came to 19 bases. CDR1 and CDR2 (germline): SGHKS, YYEKEE (reference sequence).

V is TRBV7-2 and J is TRBJ1-5; D unresolved. V gave up 1 base and J gave up 4 bases, with 8 bases separating them. The CDR3 runs 14 residues. Germline V gives CDR1 SGHTA, CDR2 FQGNSA. The CDR3 nucleotides read TGTGCCAGCAGCTTAGTAAGAGGGAATCAGCCCCAGCATTTT. This codes for CASSLVRGNQPQHF.

The sample holds a few counts of this clonotype. The chain links TRBV12-3 or TRBV12-4 to TRBJ2-7; the D gene is possibly TRBD2 (6 bases). V dropped 5 bases and J dropped 3 bases, with 14 bases sitting between them. The CDR3 is made up of 14 amino acids. For the CDR3, the DNA is TGTGCCAGCAGTCATCCGGGACTCCGCTACGAGCAGTACTTC. Its protein product is CASSHPGLRYEQYF.

Many counts were recorded for this clonotype. This chain joins TRBV5-1 and TRBJ2-2; weak D call: TRBD2 (6 bases). CDR3 length equals 15 residues. Germline-derived CDR1 and CDR2 are SGHRS and YFSETQ. Trimming left V 6 bases short and J 7 bases short, with 19 bases between. CDR3 amino acids: CASNNDPGGIGELFF. The CDR3 coding sequence is TGCGCCAGCAATAATGATCCCGGGGGAATCGGGGAGCTGTTTTTT.

The chain couples TRBV5-1 to TRBJ2-7; D unresolved. This CDR3 spans 15 amino acids. Trimming removed 5 bases from V and 1 base from J, with 16 bases in between. Per germline, CDR1 SGHRS and CDR2 YFSETQ. CDR3 nucleotides: TGCGCCAGCAGAGGGCCGGGTTCAAGGTCCTACGAGCAGTACTTC. This translates into CASRGPGSRSYEQYF.

This clonotype was found a few times. The CDR3 DNA follows: TGTGCTAGTGGTTTGGTCACCGGGGAGCTGTTTTTT. As protein: CASGLVTGELFF. The V call is TRBV12-5, the J call TRBJ2-2, with unresolved D. Germline CDR1 is LGHNT and CDR2 is FRNRAP. Trimming pared 0 bases from V and 4 bases from J, leaving 0 bases between. The CDR3 loop spans 12 amino acids.

This chain uses TRBV29-1 with TRBJ2-1; tentative D call: TRBD1 (6 bases). V was cut by 7 bases and J by 7 bases, with 20 bases left in between. Germline assignment: CDR1 SQVTM and CDR2 ANQGSEA. This CDR3 has 14 amino acids. The CDR3 here is CSATWGTKGNEQFF. The CDR3 DNA reads TGCAGCGCCACGTGGGGGACAAAAGGGAATGAGCAGTTCTTC.

The gene calls are TRBV28 and TRBJ2-7, with 7 bases lining up with TRBD1. The V gene's germline CDR1 is MDHEN and CDR2 SYDVKM. This CDR3 is 14 amino acids long. After removal of 5 bases from V and 6 bases from J, the junction contained 10 bases not matched to a gene. For the CDR3, the DNA is TGTGCCAGCAGTGTTACAGGGGCAAAGCGCGAGCAGTACTTC. Translated: CASSVTGAKREQYF.

This chain uses TRBV3-1 with TRBJ2-7; no clear D. This CDR3 is built from 15 residues. The ends were cut back, 1 base at V and 0 bases at J, with 10 bases in the middle. The V gene's germline CDR1 is LGHDT and CDR2 YNNKEL (reference sequence). This chain's CDR3 is CASSQVAPPSYEQYF. CDR3 coding DNA: TGTGCCAGCAGCCAAGTTGCCCCCCCCTCCTACGAGCAGTACTTC.

This clonotype was seen only a few times. The J gene is TRBJ2-3, the V gene TRBV2, with 10 bases matching TRBD1. Germline CDR1 and CDR2: SNHLY and FYNNEI. The J segment lost 5 bases and the V segment lost 4 bases, leaving 6 bases of the junction unmatched. The CDR3 is 15 amino acids. CDR3 loop: CASSGQGADEDTQYF. As DNA, the CDR3 is TGTGCCAGCAGTGGACAGGGGGCAGATGAAGATACGCAGTATTTT.

Only a few counts were recorded for this clonotype. J is TRBJ2-7 and V is TRBV5-5, with TRBD1 matching 8 bases. This CDR3 spans 14 amino acids. Germline CDR1 reads SGHKS; CDR2 reads YYEKEE (reference sequence). Trimming at V came to 4 bases and at J to 4 bases, leaving 7 bases not matched to a gene. DNA of the CDR3: TGTGCCAGCAGCCGACAGGGGTTGGAGTACGAGCAGTACTTC. This codes for CASSRQGLEYEQYF. Filled out from reference TRBV5-5 and TRBJ2-7, the complete variable domain reads DAGVTQSPTHLIKTRGQQVTLRCSPISGHKSVSWYQQVLGQGPQFIFQYYEKEERGRGNFPDRFSARQFPNYSSELNVNALLLGDSALYLCASSRQGLEYEQYFGPGTRLTVT.

The rearrangement uses TRBV9 and TRBJ1-6; possibly TRBD1 for D (5 bases). The CDR3 runs to 16 residues. Per the germline V gene, CDR1 is SGDLS and CDR2 is YYNGEE. V gave up 4 bases and J gave up 7 bases, with 18 bases separating them. The CDR3 is CASSSQVGTANSPLHF. The CDR3 DNA sequence: TGTGCCAGCAGCTCCCAGGTCGGGACCGCGAATTCACCCCTCCACTTT.

V and J are TRBV7-2 and TRBJ2-5, with 7 bases aligning to TRBD2. CDR3 length: 13 amino acids. Germline V CDR1 and CDR2: SGHTA, FQGNSA. Unmatched junction bases numbered 3, after V lost 4 bases and J lost 4 bases. The chain's CDR3 is CASSWGGGETQYF. The CDR3 DNA reads as TGTGCCAGCAGCTGGGGGGGAGGAGAGACCCAGTACTTC.

There are many counts of this clonotype. The chain recombines TRBV20-1 with TRBJ2-7; 7 bases match TRBD2. Germline CDR1 is DFQATT and CDR2 is SNEGSKA (reference sequence). The CDR3 length is 14 residues. V was clipped by 2 bases and J by 1 base; unmatched bases: 5. The CDR3 spells CSARSGTTSYEQYF. CDR3 in DNA: TGCAGTGCTAGATCCGGGACTACTTCCTACGAGCAGTACTTC.

The V and J genes are TRBV6-1 and TRBJ1-5; the D is unclear. Trimming left V 5 bases short and J 6 bases short, with 26 bases between. The germline V gene encodes CDR1 MNHNS and CDR2 SASEGT. CDR3 length: 18 amino acids. CDR3 protein: CASSQLGKRPRGIQPQHF. CDR3 coding DNA: TGTGCCAGCAGTCAATTGGGGAAGCGACCTAGAGGAATTCAGCCCCAGCATTTT.

The chain combines TRBV20-1 with TRBJ2-3; D remains unclear. Trimming took off 3 bases at V and 5 bases at J, with 15 bases between the two ends. CDR1 is DFQATT, CDR2 SNEGSKA, per germline (reference sequence). CDR3 size: 14 residues. The CDR3 sequence: CSARRWRGEDTQYF. CDR3 nucleotide sequence: TGCAGTGCTAGGAGATGGCGCGGCGAAGATACGCAGTATTTT.